This T cell receptor beta chain appears in the sequencing data of a study of CD8 T cells in ankylosing spondylitis. By quantitative 5'-RACE with molecular barcodes, the TCR beta libraries were made. Each CDR3 protein is one row after TCRdb ran MiXCR on the 5' RACE reads. The repertoire has around 480,000 distinct CDR3 sequences, 15% to 20% of them found once; the top ten carry 0.85% to 1.3%. Germline values: CDR1 SGHAT, CDR2 FQNNGV. This CDR3 has 14 amino acids. V was cut by 4 bases and J by 4 bases, with 13 bases left in between. A remark on this clonotype: Its antigen is still unknown.

Notes on the study in general: From matched ankylosing spondylitis synovial fluid, disease-linked clones were reportedly recovered at significantly enriched levels. Seven or eight highly homologous variants made up a TCR beta motif, and this motif appeared characteristic of ankylosing spondylitis blood. Peripheral blood held disease-linked clones only at relatively low frequency, and these were CD8+. Past studies reported some motif variants in reactive arthritis synovial fluid and blood.

Sequenced input: blood, either unsorted or a sorted T cell fraction (not recorded which). The chain links TRBV11-2 to TRBJ1-1; unclear D gene. The sequence came from a male donor with ankylosing spondylitis. Here the CDR3 reads CASSYTDHGTEAFF. CDR3 DNA sequence: TGTGCCAGCAGCTACACGGACCATGGCACTGAAGCTTTCTTT.